Below are 15 T cell receptor beta chains sequenced from a single sample in a study of blood T cell repertoires in COVID-19 (dated by TCRdb to about 2020). Receptor amplification or capture employed the immunoSEQ multiplex PCR assay. Held by TCRdb, this immuneACCESS table contains in-frame sequences only and omits some clones. Under half of the omission traces to an unresolved V gene where checked; the cause of the rest is unknown. In this sample the table shows about 130,000 clones, about nine tenths of which occur a single time. The ten biggest clones cover around 2.3% of the sample. Sequencing was performed on peripheral blood. The origin of the receptors is a man aged 50 or older with active COVID-19.

The gene calls are TRBV10-3 and TRBJ2-2; 13 bases align to TRBD2. This CDR3 comprises 15 residues. Trimming at V came to 6 bases and at J to 5 bases, leaving 3 bases not matched to a gene. Germline assignment: CDR1 ENHRY and CDR2 SYGVKD. The CDR3 region is CAISPTSGGTGELFF. The CDR3 DNA sequence: TGTGCCATCAGCCCGACTAGCGGGGGGACCGGGGAGCTGTTTTTT.

This chain connects TRBV5-5 to TRBJ1-6; 9 nucleotides match TRBD1. The germline gives CDR1 SGHKS, CDR2 YYEKEE (reference sequence). This CDR3 is built from 16 residues. V shed 3 bases and J 6 bases; nucleotides not matched to a gene: 7. CDR3 loop: CASSWEQGASNSPLHF. The CDR3 DNA reads as TGTGCCAGCAGCTGGGAACAGGGGGCAAGTAATTCACCCCTCCACTTT. The entire variable domain, with the rest obtained from reference TRBV5-5 and TRBJ1-6, is as follows: DAGVTQSPTHLIKTRGQQVTLRCSPISGHKSVSWYQQVLGQGPQFIFQYYEKEERGRGNFPDRFSARQFPNYSSELNVNALLLGDSALYLCASSWEQGASNSPLHFGNGTRLTVT.

This chain connects TRBV2 to TRBJ1-1; D not certain. The CDR3 sequence is 13 residues long. Trimming stripped 4 bases from V and 2 bases from J, with 8 bases between. Germline CDR1 reads SNHLY; CDR2 reads FYNNEI. The CDR3 DNA is TGTGCCAGCAGTGTACAGTATAACACTGAAGCTTTCTTT. Its protein is CASSVQYNTEAFF.

J is TRBJ2-7 and V is TRBV2; TRBD1 agrees at 7 bases. This CDR3 has 11 amino acids. In germline, CDR1 is SNHLY, CDR2 FYNNEI. V lost 6 bases to trimming and J lost 6 bases; unmatched junction nucleotides: 2. DNA of the CDR3: TGTGCCAGCAGGGACAGGAGCGAGCAGTACTTC. As protein: CASRDRSEQYF.

The V call is TRBV5-8, the J call TRBJ1-1; a weak D match, TRBD1 (5 bases). V was clipped by 3 bases and J by 4 bases, with 19 bases between them. The CDR3 spans 16 residues. Germline CDR1 is SGHTS and CDR2 is YDEGEE. The CDR3 here is CASSWGWRDLRTEAFF. The CDR3 nucleotides read TGTGCCAGCAGCTGGGGCTGGAGGGACTTGCGCACTGAAGCTTTCTTT.

The chain employs TRBV7-9 and TRBJ1-1; D may be TRBD1 (6 bases). The germline V and J ends were trimmed by 4 bases and 0 bases, with 15 bases remaining between them. Germline CDR1 is SEHNR and CDR2 is FQNEAQ (reference sequence). The CDR3 consists of 16 residues. The CDR3 region has the DNA TGTGCCAGCAGCTCGCAGGGGCCCGTCATGAACACTGAAGCTTTCTTT. Translating it yields CASSSQGPVMNTEAFF.

The chain combines TRBV7-2 with TRBJ2-1; 13 nucleotides align to TRBD2. Trimming at V came to 1 base and at J to 0 bases, leaving 0 bases not matched to a gene. Germline V gives CDR1 SGHTA, CDR2 FQGNSA. The CDR3 is 17 amino acids. CDR3 bases: TGTGCCAGCAGCTTAGGGACTAGCGGGGGCTCCTACAATGAGCAGTTCTTC. Its protein product is CASSLGTSGGSYNEQFF.

The table lists this clone with a count of one. This chain links TRBV4-1 with TRBJ1-4; no definite D call. Germline loops: CDR1 MGHRA, CDR2 YSYEKL. The CDR3 is made up of 16 amino acids. Trimming removed 0 bases from V and 7 bases from J, with 15 bases in between. This chain's CDR3 is CASSQDGRRIGEKLFF. The CDR3 coding sequence is TGCGCCAGCAGCCAAGATGGGAGGAGGATCGGTGAAAAACTGTTTTTT.

The J gene is TRBJ2-7, the V gene TRBV19; D is possibly TRBD1 (6 bases). The V gene lost 1 base and the J gene lost 3 bases, with 10 bases spanning the gap. Germline-derived CDR1 and CDR2 are LNHDA and SQIVND (reference sequence). The length of the CDR3 is 14 residues. In DNA, the CDR3 is TGTGCCAGTAGTATAGGGGCAGGGGTCTACGAGCAGTACTTC. It encodes CASSIGAGVYEQYF.

The chain has TRBV4-2 and TRBJ2-5, with D possibly matching TRBD2 (5 bases). The germline V gene encodes CDR1 LGHNA and CDR2 YNFKEQ. The CDR3 runs to 15 residues. The V and J ends lost 0 bases and 5 bases respectively, with 13 bases between them. The DNA for the CDR3 is TGTGCCAGCAGCCAAGATGCCGGGGTCGGGGAGACCCAGTACTTC. This encodes CASSQDAGVGETQYF.

CDR3: CASSPGTGNLNTQYF. The CDR3, as DNA: TGTGCCAGCAGCCCCGGGACAGGGAATCTGAATACGCAGTATTTT. This chain joins TRBV6-2 or TRBV6-3 and TRBJ2-3; 9 bases fit TRBD1. The CDR3 has 15 amino acids. The germline V gene encodes CDR1 MNHEY and CDR2 SVGEGT. V was clipped by 6 bases and J by 7 bases; unmatched bases: 11.

This chain joins TRBV6-4 and TRBJ2-3; TRBD2 matches 13 bases. The CDR3 covers 15 residues. Germline lookup yields CDR1 MRHNA and CDR2 SNTAGT. V dropped 6 bases and J dropped 10; count of bases not matched to a gene: 10. The CDR3 loop is CASSVTSGGLAAQYF. The CDR3 nucleotides read TGTGCCAGCAGCGTGACTAGCGGGGGGCTTGCGGCGCAGTATTTT.

This chain uses TRBV9 with TRBJ2-1, with unresolved D. From germline, CDR1 is SGDLS and CDR2 YYNGEE. V lost 4 bases and J lost 2, with 13 bases in between. The CDR3 runs to 15 residues. CDR3 sequence reads: CASSPGSLTYNEQFF. The CDR3, as DNA: TGTGCCAGCAGCCCAGGCTCATTAACCTACAATGAGCAGTTCTTC.

This rearrangement joins TRBV12-3 or TRBV12-4 to TRBJ1-2; D gene uncertain. The CDR3 runs to 11 residues. V was pared by 1 base and J by 7 bases, with 4 bases between. CDR3 sequence (DNA): TGTGCCAGCAGTTTAGGTAGTGGCTACACCTTC. It is translated as CASSLGSGYTF.

The genes are TRBV5-6 and TRBJ2-6, with D maybe TRBD1 (5 bases). V shed 2 bases and J shed 0 bases, with 12 bases lying between them. Germline CDR1 is SGHDT and CDR2 is YYEEEE. CDR3 length equals 17 residues. The DNA of the CDR3 is TGTGCCAGCAGCTTCAGGGCCACCCTCTCTGGGGCCAACGTCCTGACTTTC. Translating gives CASSFRATLSGANVLTF.